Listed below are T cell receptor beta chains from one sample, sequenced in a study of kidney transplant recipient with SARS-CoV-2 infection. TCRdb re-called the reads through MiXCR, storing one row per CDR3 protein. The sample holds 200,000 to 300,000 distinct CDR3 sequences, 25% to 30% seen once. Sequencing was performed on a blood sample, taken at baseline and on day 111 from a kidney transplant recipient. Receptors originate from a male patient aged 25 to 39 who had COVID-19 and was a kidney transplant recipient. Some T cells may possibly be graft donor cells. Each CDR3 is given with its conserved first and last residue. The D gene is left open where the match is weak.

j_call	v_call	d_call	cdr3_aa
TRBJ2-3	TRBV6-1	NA	CASRRTASTDTQYF
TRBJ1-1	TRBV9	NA	CASRGMNTEAFF
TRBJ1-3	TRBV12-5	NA	CASGMGQTGNTIYF
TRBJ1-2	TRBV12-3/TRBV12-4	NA	CASSLVSTAGKTCGYTF
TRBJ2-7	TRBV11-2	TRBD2	CASSLGAGGRYEQYF
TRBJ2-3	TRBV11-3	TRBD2	CASEPIAGAFQEQYF
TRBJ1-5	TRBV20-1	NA	CSATPQGFGHQPQHF
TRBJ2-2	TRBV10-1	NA	CASSEWGRPGELFF
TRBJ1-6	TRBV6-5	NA	CASRAGPNSPLHF
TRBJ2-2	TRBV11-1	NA	CASSLDPGQGGDTGELFF
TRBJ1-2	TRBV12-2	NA	CASRTRKTPRKTYGYTF
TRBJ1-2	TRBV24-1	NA	CATSESNYGYTF
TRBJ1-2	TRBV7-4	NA	CASSLGASARKTYCYTF
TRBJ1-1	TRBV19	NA	CASSAQGMNTEAFF
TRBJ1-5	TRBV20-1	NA	CSATGVRGNQPQHF
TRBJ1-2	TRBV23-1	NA	CASSNATLRRKTYGYTF
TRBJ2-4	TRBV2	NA	CASSPMTGVNILAKNIQYF
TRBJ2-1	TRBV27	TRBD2	CASVPGLAGGRNEQFF
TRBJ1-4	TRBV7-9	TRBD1	CASSRDRGFALFF
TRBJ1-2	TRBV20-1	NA	CSAEKGLFRKTYGYTF
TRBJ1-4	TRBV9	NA	CASSVGSGRGLFF
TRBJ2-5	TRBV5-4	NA	CASSRSLDSSKETQYF
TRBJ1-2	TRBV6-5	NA	CASSSGSGGRKTYGYTF
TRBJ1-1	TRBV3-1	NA	CAIGQGTEAFF
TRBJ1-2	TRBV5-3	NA	CVRYALVVRKTYGYTF
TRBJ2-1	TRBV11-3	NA	CASTSDGDHDNEQFF
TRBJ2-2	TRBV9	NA	CASSAPPGHPGGELFF
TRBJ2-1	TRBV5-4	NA	CASSLASRDLMDEQFF
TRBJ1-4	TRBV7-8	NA	CASSGQRATNEKLFF
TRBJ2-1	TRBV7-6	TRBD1	CASSLGQGNNEQFF
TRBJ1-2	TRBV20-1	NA	CSANDLSDDYTF
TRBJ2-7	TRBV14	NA	CASSQHRVSEQYF
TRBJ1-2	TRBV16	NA	CASSVRVVVRKTYGYTF
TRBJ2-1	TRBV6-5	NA	CASRPLSSSYNEQFF
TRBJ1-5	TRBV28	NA	CASTTGPWGNQPQHF
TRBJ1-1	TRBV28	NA	CASSSGGGTEAFF
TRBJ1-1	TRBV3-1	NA	CASSVVHPISIRTEAFF
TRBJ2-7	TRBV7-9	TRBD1	CASSLLGDSSYEQYF
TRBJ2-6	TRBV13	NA	CASSFYQLSTKSGHVLTF
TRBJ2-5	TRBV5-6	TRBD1	CASSYDRGETQYF
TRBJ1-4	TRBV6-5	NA	CASSQQTVTTNEKLFF
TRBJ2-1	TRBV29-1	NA	CSVEAGSYNEQFF
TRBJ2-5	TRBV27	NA	CASSFYPRGQETQYF
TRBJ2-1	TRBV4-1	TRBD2	CASSQTSTYNEQFF
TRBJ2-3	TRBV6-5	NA	CASPSDADQDTQYF
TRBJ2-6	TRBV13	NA	CASSSRSGANVLTF
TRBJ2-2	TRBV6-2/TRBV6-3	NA	CASSYSRFLDTGELFF
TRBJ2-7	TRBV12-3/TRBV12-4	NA	CASTLGEGLGQYF
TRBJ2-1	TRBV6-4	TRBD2	CASSSDPSGGPSEQFF
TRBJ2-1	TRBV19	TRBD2	CASSRTSGGYNEQFF
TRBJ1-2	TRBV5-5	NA	CASSPRPGALSYGYTF
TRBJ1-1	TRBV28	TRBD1	CASNPGQTNTEAFF
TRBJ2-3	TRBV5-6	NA	CASSRTGITDTQYF
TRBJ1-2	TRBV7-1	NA	CASSKSTHEGKTYGYTF
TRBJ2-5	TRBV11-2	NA	CASSLDQTQYF
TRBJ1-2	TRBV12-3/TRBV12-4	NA	CASSFGSGGRNYGYTF
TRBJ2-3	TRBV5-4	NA	CASSLGLRGDTDTQYF
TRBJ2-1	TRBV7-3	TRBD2	CASSLGLAGVEEQFF
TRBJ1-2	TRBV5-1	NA	CASIDLSVRKTYGYTF